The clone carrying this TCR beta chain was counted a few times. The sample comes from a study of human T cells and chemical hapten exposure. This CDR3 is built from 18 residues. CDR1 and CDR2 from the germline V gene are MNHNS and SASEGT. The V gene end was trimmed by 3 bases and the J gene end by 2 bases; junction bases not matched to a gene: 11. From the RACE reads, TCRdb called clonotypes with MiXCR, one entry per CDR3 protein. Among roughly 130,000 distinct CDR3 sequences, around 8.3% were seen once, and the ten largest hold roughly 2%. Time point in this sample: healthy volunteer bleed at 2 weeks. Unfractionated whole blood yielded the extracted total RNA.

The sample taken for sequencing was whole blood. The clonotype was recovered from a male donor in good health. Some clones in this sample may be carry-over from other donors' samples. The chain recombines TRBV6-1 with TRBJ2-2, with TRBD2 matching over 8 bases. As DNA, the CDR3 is TGTGCCAGCAGTGAGCCTGGCGGGGCGGGAGGCAACACCGGGGAGCTGTTTTTT. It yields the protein CASSEPGGAGGNTGELFF.